This TCR beta chain was recorded in a study of cytomegalovirus exposure and HLA in healthy donors. General study results and limits: Listed as cytomegalovirus-associated were 150 to 200 TCR beta chains.

A multiplex PCR was run with 60 Vbeta primers and 13 Jbeta primers. Original analysis: It was a later analysis that counted around 85 million unique TCR beta chains, of which some 12 million were shared. Assay used: immunoSEQ multiplex PCR; TCRdb lists only in-frame clones, some missing. V, J and clone size are taken as reported in that table, and D and trimming were inferred from the DNA itself. Of about 52,000 clones in the sample, 72% were seen once. The CDR3 loop spans 13 amino acids. CDR1 and CDR2 (germline): SGHDN, FVKESK. V gave up 6 bases and J gave up 6 bases, with 15 bases separating them. This clone is a singleton in its sample. Antigen specificity is unknown.

Sample: PBMCs. This TCR was sampled from a woman between 45 and 65 years old in good health and CMV-seronegative. The rearrangement links TRBV14 to TRBJ2-7; tentative D call: TRBD2 (6 bases). The chain's CDR3 is CASRFRDSLEQYF. For the CDR3, the DNA is TGTGCCAGCAGGTTCCGGGACTCTCTCGAGCAGTACTTC.